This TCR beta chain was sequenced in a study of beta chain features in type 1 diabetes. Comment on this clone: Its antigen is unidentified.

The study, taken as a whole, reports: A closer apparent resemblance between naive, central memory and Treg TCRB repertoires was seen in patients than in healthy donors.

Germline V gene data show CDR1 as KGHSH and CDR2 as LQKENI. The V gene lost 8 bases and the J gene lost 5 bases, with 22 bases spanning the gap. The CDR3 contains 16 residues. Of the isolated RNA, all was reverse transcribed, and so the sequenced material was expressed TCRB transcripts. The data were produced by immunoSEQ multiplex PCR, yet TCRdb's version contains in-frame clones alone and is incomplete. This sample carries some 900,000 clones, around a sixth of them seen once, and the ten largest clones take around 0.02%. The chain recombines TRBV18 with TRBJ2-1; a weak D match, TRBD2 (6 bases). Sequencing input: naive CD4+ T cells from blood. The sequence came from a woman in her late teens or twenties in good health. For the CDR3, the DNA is TGTGCCAGCAGAGCTCTGGGGCGAGGCGGGGACAATGAGCAGTTCTTC. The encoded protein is CASRALGRGGDNEQFF.